Below are 26 T cell receptor beta chains sequenced from a single sample in a study of blood T cell repertoires in COVID-19. TCRdb keeps only in-frame clones here, not all; method: immunoSEQ multiplex PCR. The repertoire holds under 200,000 clones, with around 86% as singletons. The sequencing sample was made of peripheral blood. The receptors were sampled from a man aged 65-85 years with acute or convalescent COVID-19.

The genes are TRBV9 and TRBJ2-2, with a tentative D call TRBD1 (5 bases). Germline V gene lookup returns CDR1 SGDLS and CDR2 YYNGEE. With 2 bases removed from V and 5 bases from J, the gap between germline ends came to 13 bases. The CDR3 consists of 15 residues. The CDR3 nucleotides read TGTGCCAGCAGCGTTCTAGGGGATGGGACCGGGGAGCTGTTTTTT. As protein: CASSVLGDGTGELFF.

V usage is TRBV28 and J usage is TRBJ2-7; unclear D gene. V dropped 6 bases and J dropped 0 bases, with 6 bases sitting between them. This CDR3 comprises 12 residues. The germline CDR1 and CDR2 sequences are MDHEN and SYDVKM. The CDR3 DNA is TGTGCCAGCAGGCAGAACTCCTACGAGCAGTACTTC. This translates into CASRQNSYEQYF.

CDR3 DNA sequence: TGTGCCAGCAGCTACGGACAGGGAGGAGAGACCCAGTACTTC. It specifies CASSYGQGGETQYF. V usage is TRBV5-5 and J usage is TRBJ2-5, with TRBD1 identical over 8 bases. J was trimmed by 4 bases and V by 3 bases; bases with no gene match: 5. CDR3 length: 14 amino acids. Germline CDR1 is SGHKS and CDR2 is YYEKEE (reference sequence). Using reference TRBV5-5 and TRBJ2-5 for the parts outside the CDR3, the full variable domain is DAGVTQSPTHLIKTRGQQVTLRCSPISGHKSVSWYQQVLGQGPQFIFQYYEKEERGRGNFPDRFSARQFPNYSSELNVNALLLGDSALYLCASSYGQGGETQYFGPGTRLLVL.

J is TRBJ2-1 and V is TRBV9; D possibly corresponds to TRBD2 (5 bases). V lost 6 bases and J 8 bases, leaving 21 bases between the germline ends. Germline V gene lookup returns CDR1 SGDLS and CDR2 YYNGEE. This CDR3 region has 15 residues. CDR3 nucleotide sequence: TGTGCCAGCACCCGAGGATCCTTGCCCGGGGATGAGCAGTTCTTC. It encodes CASTRGSLPGDEQFF.

This rearrangement joins TRBV4-3 to TRBJ2-7; 9 bases line up with TRBD2. Germline V gives CDR1 LGHNA, CDR2 YSLEER. V dropped 0 bases and J dropped 8; count of bases not matched to a gene: 11. This CDR3 contains 16 residues. CDR3 sequence reads: CASSQDLTRGGLKQYF. The CDR3 nucleotides read TGCGCCAGCAGCCAAGATCTGACGCGGGGGGGCCTAAAGCAGTACTTC.

The V gene is TRBV7-6, the J gene TRBJ2-5, with D hard to call. Trimming cost V 5 bases and J 1 base, with 8 bases left between them. CDR1 SGHVS and CDR2 FNYEAQ come from the germline V gene. This CDR3 spans 13 amino acids. The CDR3 DNA reads TGTGCCAGCAGCCCCCTCCCCCAAGAGACCCAGTACTTC. It encodes CASSPLPQETQYF.

The chain is built from TRBV18 and TRBJ1-2, with a weak D call TRBD1 (5 bases). With 2 bases removed from V and 1 base from J, the gap between germline ends came to 8 bases. The CDR3 runs to 14 residues. The germline V gene has CDR1 KGHSH and CDR2 LQKENI. CDR3: CASSPSQDNYGYTF. The CDR3 coding sequence is TGTGCCAGCTCACCATCACAGGATAACTATGGCTACACCTTC. Variable domain in full (rest from reference TRBV18 and TRBJ1-2): NAGVMQNPRHLVRRRGQEARLRCSPMKGHSHVYWYRQLPEEGLKFMVYLQKENIIDESGMPKERFSAEFPKEGPSILRIQQVVRGDSAAYFCASSPSQDNYGYTFGSGTRLTVV.

The rearrangement links TRBV29-1 to TRBJ2-3; TRBD1 agrees at 9 bases. Germline-derived CDR1 and CDR2 are SQVTM and ANQGSEA. V was clipped by 2 bases and J by 6 bases; unmatched bases: 3. The CDR3 consists of 13 residues. The CDR3 nucleotides are TGCAGCGTTGAACCGGGACAGGGTGATACGCAGTATTTT. Translation gives CSVEPGQGDTQYF.

The chain carries TRBV11-2 and TRBJ1-2; possible D gene TRBD1, 6 bases. V lost 6 bases to trimming and J lost 4 bases, with 15 bases between them. This CDR3 region has 14 residues. Germline CDR1 and CDR2: SGHAT and FQNNGV. The DNA for the CDR3 is TGTGCCAGCAGGGGACAAAGCCGAGGCTATGGCTACACCTTC. Translation: CASRGQSRGYGYTF.

As for this clone: At the DNA level, this CDR3 is encoded by other sequences in the same sample as well. The rearrangement uses TRBV10-3 and TRBJ1-2; D gene ambiguous. Germline V gene lookup returns CDR1 ENHRY and CDR2 SYGVKD. The CDR3 extends over 11 amino acids. The germline V and J ends were trimmed by 3 bases and 5 bases, with 4 bases remaining between them. The CDR3 DNA is TGTGCCATCAGTGACAGTTATGGCTACACCTTC. Amino acid sequence: CAISDSYGYTF.

V and J are TRBV5-4 and TRBJ2-7; 9 positions match TRBD2. Per germline, CDR1 SGHNT and CDR2 YYREEE (reference sequence). CDR3 length: 16 amino acids. V gave up 4 bases and J gave up 2 bases; unmatched junction bases: 10. The CDR3 bases are TGTGCCAGCAGCCGGGGAGGAGCGGGAGGCCCCTACGAGCAGTACTTC. The encoded protein is CASSRGGAGGPYEQYF.

The chain uses TRBV4-3 and TRBJ1-1; D might be TRBD1 (6 bases). The CDR3 covers 14 residues. V was clipped by 2 bases and J by 9 bases, with 16 bases between them. The germline V gene encodes CDR1 LGHNA and CDR2 YSLEER. CDR3 coding DNA: TGCGCCAGCAGCCAATACAGGGTTTTCTCTAAAGCTTTCTTT. Translation gives CASSQYRVFSKAFF.

This chain links TRBV7-3 with TRBJ1-2; 7 bases match TRBD1. V was clipped by 2 bases and J by 4 bases; unmatched bases: 1. Germline V gives CDR1 SGHTA, CDR2 FQGTGA. The CDR3 length is 13 residues. CDR3 bases: TGTGCCAGCAGCTTACGGGACAGCTATGGCTACACCTTC. Amino acid sequence: CASSLRDSYGYTF.

The gene calls are TRBV11-2 and TRBJ1-5; TRBD1 might be the D (5 bases). This CDR3 has 13 amino acids. V was cut by 3 bases and J by 5 bases, with 8 bases left in between. CDR1 SGHAT and CDR2 FQNNGV come from the germline V gene. CDR3 DNA: TGTGCCAGCAGCTTGGGGCGTTATCAGCCCCAGCATTTT. As protein: CASSLGRYQPQHF.

The CDR3, as DNA: TGTGCCACCAGTGACCCAGGACAGGGGGACTATGGCTACACCTTC. Encoded protein: CATSDPGQGDYGYTF. The chain is built from TRBV24-1 and TRBJ1-2; 10 bases are a match to TRBD1. CDR1 is KGHDR, CDR2 SFDVKD, per germline. J gave up 3 bases and V 4 bases, and 4 bases lay outside the gene matches. There are 15 residues in the CDR3.

The chain joins TRBV7-9 to TRBJ2-3; no clear D gene. V lost 5 bases, J lost 0 bases, and 21 bases lay in between. The CDR3 has 18 amino acids. Germline lookup yields CDR1 SEHNR and CDR2 FQNEAQ (reference sequence). The CDR3 is CASSPRFGGTPSTDTQYF. CDR3 DNA: TGTGCCAGCAGCCCCCGCTTTGGCGGAACTCCCAGCACAGATACGCAGTATTTT. Variable domain in full (rest from reference TRBV7-9 and TRBJ2-3): DTGVSQNPRHKITKRGQNVTFRCDPISEHNRLYWYRQTLGQGPEFLTYFQNEAQLEKSRLLSDRFSAERPKGSFSTLEIQRTEQGDSAMYLCASSPRFGGTPSTDTQYFGPGTRLTVL.

The chain joins TRBV27 to TRBJ2-1, with D unresolved. The CDR3 contains 18 residues. Trimming stripped 5 bases from V and 8 bases from J, with 28 bases between. The germline gives CDR1 MNHEY, CDR2 SMNVEV (reference sequence). As DNA, the CDR3 is TGTGCCAGCAGTCCGTCCCTTAATTCGAGAGTCTTAGGAGATGAGCAGTTCTTC. Amino acid sequence: CASSPSLNSRVLGDEQFF.

This chain uses TRBV9 with TRBJ1-1; tentative D call: TRBD1 (6 bases). Per the germline V gene, CDR1 is SGDLS and CDR2 is YYNGEE. V lost 5 bases and J 0 bases, leaving 14 bases between the germline ends. The CDR3 sequence is 15 residues long. DNA for the CDR3: TGTGCCAGCAGTACCACGGGACACATGAACACTGAAGCTTTCTTT. Its protein is CASSTTGHMNTEAFF.

J is TRBJ2-1 and V is TRBV6-5; 9 bases match TRBD1. CDR3 length: 14 residues. Germline V lookup: CDR1 MNHEY, CDR2 SVGAGI. Unmatched junction bases numbered 5, after V lost 5 bases and J lost 6 bases. In DNA form, the CDR3 reads TGTGCCAGCAGTAAGGACAGGGGTTTCAATGAGCAGTTCTTC. Its translation: CASSKDRGFNEQFF.

The chain employs TRBV5-6 and TRBJ1-1, with 7 bases that match TRBD1. The CDR3 is 15 residues long. V trimming: 4 bases; J trimming: 2 bases; junction bases outside the gene matches: 8. Germline loops: CDR1 SGHDT, CDR2 YYEEEE. CDR3 region: CASSPSGTVNTEAFF. The DNA of the CDR3 is TGTGCCAGCAGCCCCTCCGGGACAGTAAACACTGAAGCTTTCTTT. Complete variable domain (other parts from reference TRBV5-6 and TRBJ1-1): DAGVTQSPTHLIKTRGQQVTLRCSPKSGHDTVSWYQQALGQGPQFIFQYYEEEERQRGNFPDRFSGHQFPNYSSELNVNALLLGDSALYLCASSPSGTVNTEAFFGQGTRLTVV.

This sequence joins TRBV6-1 and TRBJ2-7; the match to TRBD1 covers 8 bases. With 3 bases clipped from V and 8 bases from J, the junction kept 9 bases outside the gene matches. CDR3 length: 14 residues. Germline lookup yields CDR1 MNHNS and CDR2 SASEGT. The CDR3 protein is CASSEGTGSHKQYF. As DNA, the CDR3 is TGTGCCAGCAGTGAGGGGACAGGAAGCCACAAGCAGTACTTC.

The chain recombines TRBV5-4 with TRBJ1-1; 7 nucleotides agree with TRBD1. V shed 0 bases and J 2 bases; nucleotides not matched to a gene: 4. Germline-derived CDR1 and CDR2 are SGHNT and YYREEE (reference sequence). The CDR3 has 15 amino acids. The CDR3, as DNA: TGTGCCAGCAGCTTGGTAGGGGGCTCAAACACTGAAGCTTTCTTT. It codes for CASSLVGGSNTEAFF.

The chain employs TRBV7-3 and TRBJ2-5; 9 bases are a match to TRBD1. Germline V gives CDR1 SGHTA, CDR2 FQGTGA. V was clipped by 4 bases and J by 3 bases; unmatched bases: 6. The CDR3 has 15 residues. The CDR3 DNA follows: TGTGCCAGCAGCTCAGGGACAGGGAGGAAAGAGACCCAGTACTTC. Its protein is CASSSGTGRKETQYF. Based on the CDR3 plus reference TRBV7-3 and TRBJ2-5, the full variable domain is GAGVSQTPSNKVTEKGKYVELRCDPISGHTALYWYRQSLGQGPEFLIYFQGTGAADDSGLPNDRFFAVRPEGSVSTLKIQRTERGDSAVYLCASSSGTGRKETQYFGPGTRLLVL.

The chain has TRBV11-3 and TRBJ2-1; 11 bases map to TRBD2. The germline CDR1 and CDR2 sequences are SGHNT and YENEEA. The CDR3 totals 15 residues. Losses at the gene ends were 5 bases for V and 5 bases for J; bases not matched to a gene: 5. The CDR3 region is CASSQTSGGHNEQFF. The CDR3 bases are TGTGCCAGCAGCCAAACTAGCGGGGGCCACAATGAGCAGTTCTTC.

This clone was found once. The chain uses TRBV6-6 and TRBJ1-5; 9 bases are a match to TRBD1. The CDR3 consists of 16 residues. Trimming took 3 bases from V and 5 from J; bases not matched to a gene: 8. The germline V gene has CDR1 MNHNY and CDR2 SVGAGI (reference sequence). CDR3 sequence reads: CASSYHRTGVDQPQHF. The CDR3, as DNA: TGTGCCAGCAGTTATCATAGGACAGGGGTTGATCAGCCCCAGCATTTT.

This clone showed up just once. The rearrangement uses TRBV9 and TRBJ2-6; a weak D match, TRBD1 (5 bases). V gave up 3 bases and J gave up 2 bases, with 6 bases separating them. CDR1 is SGDLS and CDR2 is YYNGEE in the germline V gene. This CDR3 is 14 amino acids long. The CDR3 DNA is TGTGCCAGCAGCGACAGGACTGGGGCCAACGTCCTGACTTTC. Residues: CASSDRTGANVLTF.